This TCR beta chain was identified in a study of OX40 agonist ivuxolimab in advanced cancers. Study context: Partial responses were achieved by three patients, one with hepatocellular carcinoma and two with cutaneous melanoma.

CDR1 and CDR2 from the germline V gene are SQVTM and ANQGSEA. The CDR3 contains 15 residues. V gave up 7 bases and J gave up 7 bases; unmatched junction bases: 11. TCRdb's copy holds only in-frame clones and misses some; the assay was immunoSEQ multiplex PCR. The sample has around 77,000 clones; around nine tenths are singletons. The count of this clone is one. Its antigen is unidentified. Other DNA sequences in this sample translate to the same CDR3. Study results and limitations: Several nonresponders also turned out to have low normalized T-cell clonal expansion.

The sequence was obtained from an adult with an advanced solid tumor such as melanoma, head and neck, liver or kidney cancer. The V call is TRBV29-1, the J call TRBJ2-1, with 12 bases fitting TRBD2. The sample was CD4+ or CD8+ T cells sorted from blood, taken in a trial of the OX40 agonist ivuxolimab. CDR3 protein: CSANLPSGGANEQFF. The DNA of the CDR3 is TGCAGCGCTAACCTCCCTAGCGGGGGGGCGAATGAGCAGTTCTTC.